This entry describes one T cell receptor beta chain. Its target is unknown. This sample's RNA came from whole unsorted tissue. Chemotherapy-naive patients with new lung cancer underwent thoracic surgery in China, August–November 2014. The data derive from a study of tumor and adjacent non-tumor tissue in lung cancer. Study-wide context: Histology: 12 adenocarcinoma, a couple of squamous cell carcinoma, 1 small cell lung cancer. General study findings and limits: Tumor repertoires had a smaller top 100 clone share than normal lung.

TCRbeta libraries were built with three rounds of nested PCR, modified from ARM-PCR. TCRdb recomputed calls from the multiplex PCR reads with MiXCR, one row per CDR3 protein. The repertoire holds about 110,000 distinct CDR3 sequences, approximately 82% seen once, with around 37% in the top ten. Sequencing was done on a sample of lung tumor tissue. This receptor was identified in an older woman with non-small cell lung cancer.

The CDR3 loop reads CASSQGKGQGMNYGYTF. The CDR3 DNA follows: TGCGCCAGCAGCCAAGGGAAGGGACAGGGGATGAACTATGGCTACACCTTC. This rearrangement joins TRBV4-1 to TRBJ1-2; 10 bases agree with TRBD1. V was clipped by 1 base and J by 2 bases; unmatched bases: 7. Germline CDR1 is MGHRA and CDR2 is YSYEKL. The CDR3 sequence is 17 residues long.